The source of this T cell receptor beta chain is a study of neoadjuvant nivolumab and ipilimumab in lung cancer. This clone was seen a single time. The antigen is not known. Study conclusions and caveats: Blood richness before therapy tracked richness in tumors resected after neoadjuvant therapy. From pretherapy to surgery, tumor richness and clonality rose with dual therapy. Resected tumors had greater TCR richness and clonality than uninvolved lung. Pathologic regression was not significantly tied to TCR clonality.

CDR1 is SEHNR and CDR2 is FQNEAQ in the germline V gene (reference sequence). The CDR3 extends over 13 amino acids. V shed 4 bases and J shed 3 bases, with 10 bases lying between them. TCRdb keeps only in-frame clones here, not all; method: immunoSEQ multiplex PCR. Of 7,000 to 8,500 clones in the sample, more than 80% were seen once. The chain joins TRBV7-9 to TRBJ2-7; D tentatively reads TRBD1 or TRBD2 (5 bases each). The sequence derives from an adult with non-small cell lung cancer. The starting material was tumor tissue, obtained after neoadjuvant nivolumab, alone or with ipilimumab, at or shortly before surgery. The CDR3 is CASSWGRDYEQYF. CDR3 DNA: TGTGCCAGCAGCTGGGGACGGGACTACGAGCAGTACTTC.